The entry below gives a single TCR beta chain sequence along with its context. Its target is unknown. The sample belongs to a study of early T cells in non-severe SARS-CoV-2 infection. Whole-study context: With bulk RNA from unsorted whole blood as input, sequencing yielded unpaired chains.

Unique molecular identifiers were added to individual cDNA molecules. One entry per CDR3 protein results from TCRdb running MiXCR on the 5' RACE reads. The top ten clones hold about 16% of a sample with tens of thousands of distinct CDR3 sequences, more than 8.5% of them seen once. Study results and limitations: Using VDJdb, the matching emphasized anti-spike CD8 responses while missing private and CD4 specificities.

Source material: whole blood. The TCR originated in an adult who was a healthcare worker with PCR-confirmed SARS-CoV-2 infection or an uninfected control (not recorded which).

The CDR3 is CASSSSAGTEYEQYF. CDR3 coding DNA: TGTGCCAGCAGCTCATCCGCCGGGACAGAGTACGAGCAGTACTTC. The gene calls are TRBV7-9 and TRBJ2-7; 7 positions match TRBD1. This CDR3 has 15 residues. Per germline, CDR1 SEHNR and CDR2 FQNEAQ (reference sequence). V lost 4 bases, J lost 4 bases, and 10 bases stayed unmatched.